Shown below are 31 T cell receptor beta chains from a single sample sequenced in a study of blood T cells in healthy people across ages. For the second PCR, which ran for about 7 to 11 cycles, a sample-barcoded 5' primer and a J-beta primer mix were used. Via MiXCR, TCRdb re-called the 5' RACE reads, giving one row per CDR3 protein. The sample has about 1.7 million distinct CDR3 sequences; roughly 27% are singletons. The specimen was blood. These TCRs come from a young woman in good health.

This clonotype has a handful of counts. This chain connects TRBV28 to TRBJ1-6; TRBD1 matches at 8 bases. From germline, CDR1 is MDHEN and CDR2 SYDVKM. The CDR3 sequence is 15 residues long. Trimming cost V 2 bases and J 8 bases; bases outside gene matches: 5. The CDR3 region has the DNA TGTGCCAGCAGTTTAAAGGGGACAGGTTATTCACCCCTCCACTTT. Its translation: CASSLKGTGYSPLHF.

This rearrangement joins TRBV18 to TRBJ2-1; 10 bases agree with TRBD2. V lost 3 bases, J lost 4 bases, and 6 bases stayed unmatched. The CDR3 consists of 16 residues. Germline assignment: CDR1 KGHSH and CDR2 LQKENI. The CDR3 DNA is TGTGCCAGCTCACCTTCCCAGCGGGAGGGTTACAATGAGCAGTTCTTC. This encodes CASSPSQREGYNEQFF. Full variable domain (outside the CDR3, taken from reference TRBV18 and TRBJ2-1): NAGVMQNPRHLVRRRGQEARLRCSPMKGHSHVYWYRQLPEEGLKFMVYLQKENIIDESGMPKERFSAEFPKEGPSILRIQQVVRGDSAAYFCASSPSQREGYNEQFFGPGTRLTVL.

This clonotype has a handful of counts. An end of the junction differs from the germline gene, which may be a read error. V usage is TRBV4-1 and J usage is TRBJ1-2; D is uncertain. This CDR3 contains 16 residues. Germline CDR1 and CDR2: MGHRA and YSYEKL. CDR3 region: CASGQPREMRVNGYTF. DNA for the CDR3: TGCGCCAGCGGCCAACCTCGAGAAATGCGGGTAAACGGCTACACCTTC.

This clonotype came up a few times. J is TRBJ2-3 and V is TRBV5-1; 10 bases agree with TRBD2. J gave up 6 bases and V 3 bases, and 13 bases lay outside the gene matches. CDR1 is SGHRS, CDR2 YFSETQ, per germline. This CDR3 has 17 residues. CDR3 nucleotides: TGCGCCAGCAGCTCGGCAAGGACTAGCGGAGGGGGGGATACGCAGTATTTT. Residues: CASSSARTSGGGDTQYF.

Only a few counts were recorded for this clonotype. V and J are TRBV29-1 and TRBJ2-3; TRBD2 agrees at 13 bases. The J segment lost 4 bases and the V segment lost 6 bases, leaving 7 bases of the junction unmatched. Germline V gives CDR1 SQVTM, CDR2 ANQGSEA. This CDR3 spans 15 amino acids. The DNA for the CDR3 is TGCAGCGTGGAGGGGACTAGCGGGATCGCAGATACGCAGTATTTT. Encoded protein: CSVEGTSGIADTQYF.

Many counts were recorded for this clonotype. The J gene is TRBJ2-1, the V gene TRBV24-1, with D unresolved. Per germline, CDR1 KGHDR and CDR2 SFDVKD. V was cut by 2 bases and J by 10 bases, with 11 bases left in between. CDR3 size: 13 residues. The CDR3 reads CATSDYLRVEQFF. CDR3 bases: TGTGCCACCAGTGATTACCTGAGAGTGGAGCAGTTCTTC.

This clonotype was observed a few times. V is TRBV11-2 and J is TRBJ2-7; possible D gene TRBD1, 6 bases. The CDR3 length is 14 residues. In germline, CDR1 is SGHAT, CDR2 FQNNGV. V gave up 3 bases and J gave up 4 bases, with 13 bases separating them. The chain's CDR3 is CASSFAWGQYEQYF. CDR3 DNA sequence: TGTGCCAGCAGCTTTGCCTGGGGGCAGTACGAGCAGTACTTC.

The rearrangement uses TRBV5-1 and TRBJ2-2; D is possibly TRBD2 (6 bases). Deletions cut 0 bases from V and 6 bases from J, with 9 bases between. Germline-derived CDR1 and CDR2 are SGHRS and YFSETQ. This CDR3 is 14 amino acids long. CDR3 sequence (DNA): TGCGCCAGCAGCTTGGGGGACTCCCCCGGGGAGCTGTTTTTT. It encodes CASSLGDSPGELFF.

CDR3 loop: CASSPLTGKSDTQYF. The DNA of the CDR3 is TGTGCCAGCTCACCCTTAACAGGGAAGTCAGATACGCAGTATTTT. The chain has TRBV18 and TRBJ2-3; possibly TRBD1 for D (6 bases). CDR3 length: 15 residues. Germline CDR1 is KGHSH and CDR2 is LQKENI. V lost 3 bases and J lost 4, with 14 bases in between.

In this sample, this clonotype turned up many times. This chain joins TRBV12-3 or TRBV12-4 and TRBJ2-7; D is perhaps TRBD1 or TRBD2 (6 bases each). The CDR3 runs to 15 residues. The V gene lost 4 bases and the J gene lost 7 bases, with 20 bases spanning the gap. DNA of the CDR3: TGTGCCAGCAGTTCTGAGGGGGGAGCGCACCCTGAGCAGTACTTC. Encoded protein: CASSSEGGAHPEQYF.

The table lists this clonotype with a few counts. V usage is TRBV6-6 and J usage is TRBJ2-7; 8 bases match TRBD2. Germline lookup yields CDR1 MNHNY and CDR2 SVGAGI (reference sequence). The CDR3 loop spans 13 amino acids. Germline trimming cut 7 bases from V and 6 bases from J; bases unmatched to any gene: 8. The DNA of the CDR3 is TGTGCCAGCATTAGCGGGGTTGGCGGCGAGCAGTACTTC. Protein: CASISGVGGEQYF.

In this sample, this clonotype turned up a few times. The chain employs TRBV6-2 or TRBV6-3 and TRBJ1-2; D is undetermined. V was pared by 6 bases and J by 1 base, with 6 bases between. The CDR3 is 12 residues long. The germline gives CDR1 MNHEY, CDR2 SVGEGT. In DNA form, the CDR3 reads TGTGCCAGCAGGGGCTATAACTATGGCTACACCTTC. It translates to CASRGYNYGYTF.

Only a few counts were recorded for this clonotype. J is TRBJ2-3 and V is TRBV20-1; 7 positions agree with TRBD2. The V gene end was trimmed by 3 bases and the J gene end by 2 bases; junction bases not matched to a gene: 5. CDR1 is DFQATT and CDR2 is SNEGSKA in the germline V gene (reference sequence). The CDR3 totals 14 residues. The DNA of the CDR3 is TGCAGTGCTAGGAGAGCGGGAAACACAGATACGCAGTATTTT. This gives the protein CSARRAGNTDTQYF.

This clonotype occurred many times. The chain carries TRBV4-1 and TRBJ2-1; 8 bases are a match to TRBD2. CDR1 is MGHRA and CDR2 is YSYEKL in the germline V gene. The CDR3 loop spans 17 amino acids. The J segment lost 7 bases and the V segment lost 1 base, leaving 12 bases of the junction unmatched. CDR3 bases: TGCGCCAGCAGCCAAGTCCGGGGGGGACCCGTATGGAATGAGCAGTTCTTC. Protein sequence: CASSQVRGGPVWNEQFF.

This rearrangement joins TRBV2 to TRBJ1-2; possibly TRBD1 for D (6 bases). Germline loops: CDR1 SNHLY, CDR2 FYNNEI. The V end lost 7 bases, the J end lost 4 bases, and 16 bases lay between the germline ends. The CDR3 runs 14 residues. CDR3 in amino acids: CASIPDSLFYGYTF. CDR3 in DNA: TGTGCCAGCATCCCGGACAGCCTTTTCTATGGCTACACCTTC.

The rearrangement uses TRBV6-2 or TRBV6-3 and TRBJ2-3; perhaps TRBD1 as D (6 bases). The V end lost 5 bases, the J end lost 8 bases, and 14 bases lay between the germline ends. CDR3 length equals 13 residues. The V gene's germline CDR1 is MNHEY and CDR2 SVGEGT. CDR3 sequence (DNA): TGTGCCAGCAGTCCCAGGGGTGGGGTTACGCAGTATTTT. It specifies CASSPRGGVTQYF.

This clonotype was recorded many times. The V call is TRBV12-5, the J call TRBJ2-5; a weak D match, TRBD2 (5 bases). The CDR3 spans 11 residues. The germline V gene encodes CDR1 LGHNT and CDR2 FRNRAP. DNA for the CDR3: TGTGCCAGCGGTCTCCAAGAGACCCAGTACTTC. It translates to CASGLQETQYF.

This chain links TRBV7-9 with TRBJ1-5; D unclear. V was trimmed by 4 bases and J by 4 bases, leaving 11 bases between them. Germline V gives CDR1 SEHNR, CDR2 FQNEAQ (reference sequence). CDR3 size: 14 residues. CDR3 residues: CASSYSLTNQPQHF. CDR3 DNA: TGTGCCAGCAGCTATTCCCTGACAAATCAGCCCCAGCATTTT.

The chain combines TRBV28 with TRBJ2-5; TRBD2 agrees at 10 bases. CDR3 length equals 15 residues. Germline CDR1 is MDHEN and CDR2 is SYDVKM. The J segment lost 2 bases and the V segment lost 5 bases, leaving 5 bases of the junction unmatched. The CDR3 bases are TGTGCCAGCAGTCCTAGCGGGGGAGGACAAGAGACCCAGTACTTC. Protein: CASSPSGGGQETQYF.

The V and J genes are TRBV5-6 and TRBJ1-1, with unresolved D. The V gene lost 6 bases and the J gene lost 1 base, with 22 bases spanning the gap. The CDR3 runs to 17 residues. Germline values: CDR1 SGHDT, CDR2 YYEEEE. CDR3 DNA: TGTGCCAGCAAGCCCATCGGCGGCACCCTTCGGAACACTGAAGCTTTCTTT. Its protein is CASKPIGGTLRNTEAFF.

The chain recombines TRBV12-3 or TRBV12-4 with TRBJ2-1; 10 bases match TRBD2. The V gene end was trimmed by 6 bases and the J gene end by 5 bases; junction bases not matched to a gene: 13. This CDR3 comprises 17 residues. CDR3 DNA: TGTGCCAGCAGACTAAAAGGCGGGCTAGCGGGGGACAATGAGCAGTTCTTC. Translated, it gives CASRLKGGLAGDNEQFF.

This sequence joins TRBV6-5 and TRBJ2-4, with 7 bases aligning to TRBD2. The J call may be mistaken, given a closer DNA end match to TRBJ2-7. In germline, CDR1 is MNHEY, CDR2 SVGAGI. This CDR3 comprises 17 residues. Here the CDR3 reads CASSYSLGPAGPSEQYF. Here the CDR3 DNA reads TGTGCCAGCAGTTACTCTCTAGGACCAGCGGGACCAAGCGAGCAGTACTTC.

V is TRBV7-2 and J is TRBJ2-7; 8 positions agree with TRBD2. Germline CDR1 and CDR2: SGHTA and FQGNSA. V lost 6 bases to trimming and J lost 0 bases; unmatched junction nucleotides: 4. This CDR3 contains 14 residues. CDR3 in amino acids: CASSIAGSSYEQYF. CDR3 DNA sequence: TGTGCCAGCAGTATAGCGGGGAGCTCCTACGAGCAGTACTTC. The variable domain in full, completed from reference TRBV7-2 and TRBJ2-7, reads GAGVSQSPSNKVTEKGKDVELRCDPISGHTALYWYRQSLGQGLEFLIYFQGNSAPDKSGLPSDRFSAERTGGSVSTLTIQRTQQEDSAVYLCASSIAGSSYEQYFGPGTRLTVT.

The chain links TRBV12-3 or TRBV12-4 to TRBJ2-3, with D uncertain. The CDR3 covers 11 residues. V shed 11 bases and J shed 6 bases, with 12 bases lying between them. CDR3 nucleotides: TGTGCCTGTGGGTGGGTCGATACGCAGTATTTT. Amino acid sequence: CACGWVDTQYF.

In nucleotides, the CDR3 is TGTGCCAGCACTGGATGGACTAGCGGGGCCAATGAGCAGTTCTTC. Amino acids: CASTGWTSGANEQFF. J is TRBJ2-1 and V is TRBV6-1, with 12 positions matching TRBD2. Looked up from germline, CDR1 is MNHNS and CDR2 is SASEGT. The CDR3 runs to 15 residues. The ends lost 7 bases at V and 6 bases at J; junction bases unmatched: 7.

This clonotype was counted between two and nine times. The chain joins TRBV4-2 to TRBJ2-7, with 7 bases lining up with TRBD2. Germline V lookup: CDR1 LGHNA, CDR2 YNFKEQ. The CDR3 extends over 16 amino acids. The V gene end was trimmed by 0 bases and the J gene end by 0 bases; junction bases not matched to a gene: 5. In nucleotides, the CDR3 is TGTGCCAGCAGCCAAGAAGCGGGGATCAGCTCCTACGAGCAGTACTTC. Amino acids: CASSQEAGISSYEQYF.

This clonotype was counted a few times. V and J are TRBV25-1 and TRBJ2-1; 11 bases align to TRBD2. This CDR3 comprises 16 residues. Germline CDR1 and CDR2: MGHDK and SYGVNS. Germline trimming cut 7 bases from V and 4 bases from J; bases unmatched to any gene: 9. CDR3 amino acids: CASTPGGTSGYNEQFF. CDR3 sequence (DNA): TGTGCCAGCACCCCGGGGGGGACTAGCGGATACAATGAGCAGTTCTTC.

A note on this clonotype: This sequence may be a read error, since a much larger clone differs from it by one base. The CDR3 DNA sequence: TGTGACAGCAGCTCCCCGGGATTCACCTACGAGCAGTACTTC. Translated: CDSSSPGFTYEQYF. This chain connects TRBV7-2 to TRBJ2-7, with D perhaps TRBD2 (5 bases). The germline gives CDR1 SGHTA, CDR2 FQGNSA. The CDR3 has 14 amino acids. Full variable domain (outside the CDR3, taken from reference TRBV7-2 and TRBJ2-7): GAGVSQSPSNKVTEKGKDVELRCDPISGHTALYWYRQSLGQGLEFLIYFQGNSAPDKSGLPSDRFSAERTGGSVSTLTIQRTQQEDSAVYLCDSSSPGFTYEQYFGPGTRLTVT.

This clonotype was seen many times. The chain recombines TRBV5-1 with TRBJ2-1, with 7 bases fitting TRBD1. Germline V lookup: CDR1 SGHRS, CDR2 YFSETQ. V lost 4 bases to trimming and J lost 7 bases; unmatched junction nucleotides: 11. This CDR3 comprises 15 residues. This chain's CDR3 is CASSKRPGTDNEQFF. The CDR3 DNA reads TGCGCCAGCAGCAAACGTCCCGGGACAGATAATGAGCAGTTCTTC.

The chain joins TRBV12-3 or TRBV12-4 to TRBJ2-1; 7 nucleotides line up with TRBD1. CDR3 size: 14 residues. Trimming cost V 7 bases and J 4 bases; bases outside gene matches: 7. The CDR3: CASMDRTNYNEQFF. For the CDR3, the DNA is TGTGCCAGCATGGACAGGACAAATTACAATGAGCAGTTCTTC.

The rearrangement joins TRBV28 to TRBJ2-1, with a tentative D call TRBD2 (5 bases). The CDR3 is 15 residues long. The germline CDR1 and CDR2 sequences are MDHEN and SYDVKM. Trimming left V 3 bases short and J 1 base short, with 10 bases between. CDR3 nucleotides: TGTGCCAGCAGTTTCCTCCAGCGGTCCTACAATGAGCAGTTCTTC. Protein: CASSFLQRSYNEQFF.